This T cell receptor (beta chain) is from a study of cytomegalovirus exposure and HLA in healthy donors. To note about this clone: Antigen unknown.

The CDR3 is 17 residues long. CDR1 is LGHNA, CDR2 YNFKEQ, per germline. V shed 4 bases and J 8 bases; nucleotides not matched to a gene: 11. Some clones are missing from TCRdb's copy, which holds only in-frame ones; the method was immunoSEQ multiplex PCR. The sample lists 160,000 or so clones; around 90% were seen once. The approximately 130-subject validation cohort, separate from the 666-subject first cohort, included the donors. Whole-study results and caveats: The majority of TCR sequences were rare, yet some public TCRs appeared in many donors.

Material: PBMCs. The chain recombines TRBV4-2 with TRBJ2-1, with TRBD2 matching 13 bases. This clonotype was obtained from a man aged 18 to 30 in good health and CMV-seronegative. The chain's CDR3 is CASSLLYGTSGVDEQFF. In nucleotides, the CDR3 is TGTGCCAGCAGCCTCCTATACGGGACTAGCGGGGTCGATGAGCAGTTCTTC.